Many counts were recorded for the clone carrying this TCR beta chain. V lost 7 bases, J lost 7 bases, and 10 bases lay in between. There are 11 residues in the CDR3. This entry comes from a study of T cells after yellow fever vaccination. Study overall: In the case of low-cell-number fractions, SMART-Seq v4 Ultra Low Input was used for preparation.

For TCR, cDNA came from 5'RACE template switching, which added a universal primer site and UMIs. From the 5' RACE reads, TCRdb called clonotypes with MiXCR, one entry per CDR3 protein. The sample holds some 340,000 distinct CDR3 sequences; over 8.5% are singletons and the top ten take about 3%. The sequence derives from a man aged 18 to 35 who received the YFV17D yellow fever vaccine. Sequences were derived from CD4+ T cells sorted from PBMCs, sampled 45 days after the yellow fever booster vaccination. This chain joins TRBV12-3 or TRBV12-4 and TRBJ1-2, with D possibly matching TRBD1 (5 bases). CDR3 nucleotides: TGTGCCAGCACCCTGGGGGGTGGCTACACCTTC. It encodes CASTLGGGYTF.